This T cell receptor beta chain was identified in a study of identical twins' blood T cells. Findings of the study overall: Abundant TCRbeta CDR3s overlapped more between twins than with unrelated donors. Twins reportedly had markedly more similar V usage than unrelated donors, even among out-of-frame TCRbeta clonotypes. Environmental influences on twin similarity could not be excluded.

TCR cDNA libraries came from RNA via a modified published protocol. TCRdb called the 5' RACE reads again in MiXCR, with one record for every CDR3 protein. The sample lists hundreds of thousands of distinct CDR3 sequences, over 25% occurring once. V lost 2 bases to trimming and J lost 5 bases; unmatched junction nucleotides: 5. Germline V gene lookup returns CDR1 SGDLS and CDR2 YYNGEE. CDR3 size: 14 residues. Comments on this clonotype: The antigen is unknown.

The receptor comes from a woman aged 18-49 years in good health. The rearrangement uses TRBV9 and TRBJ2-3, with 7 nucleotides matching TRBD2. The sample was PBMCs. As DNA, the CDR3 is TGTGCCAGCAGCGTGTCCCGCGGGGGAGATACGCAGTATTTT. Translation gives CASSVSRGGDTQYF.